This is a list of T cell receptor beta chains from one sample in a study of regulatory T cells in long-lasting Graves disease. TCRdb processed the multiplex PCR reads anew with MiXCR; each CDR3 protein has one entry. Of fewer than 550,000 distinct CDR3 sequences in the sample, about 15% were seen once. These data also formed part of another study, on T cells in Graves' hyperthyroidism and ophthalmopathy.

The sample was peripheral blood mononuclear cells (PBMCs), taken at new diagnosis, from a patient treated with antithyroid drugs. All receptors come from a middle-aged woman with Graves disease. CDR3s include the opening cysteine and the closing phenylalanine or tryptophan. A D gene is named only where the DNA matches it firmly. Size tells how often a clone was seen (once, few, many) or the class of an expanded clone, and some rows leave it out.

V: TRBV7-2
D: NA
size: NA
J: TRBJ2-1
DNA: TGTGCCAGCAGCTTAAGGCTGCCGATCGGGGGTGAGCAGTTCTTC
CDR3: CASSLRLPIGGEQFF

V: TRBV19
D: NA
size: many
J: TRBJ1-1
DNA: TGTGCCAGTAGTATCGGAGCGACGAACACTGAAGCTTTCTTT
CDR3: CASSIGATNTEAFF

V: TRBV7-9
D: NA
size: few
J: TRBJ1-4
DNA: TGTGCCAGCAGCTTAGCCGAGACAGCTAATGAAAAACTGTTTTTT
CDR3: CASSLAETANEKLFF

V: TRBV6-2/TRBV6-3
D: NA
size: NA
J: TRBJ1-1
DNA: TGTGCCAGCAGGGACGGGTACACTGAAGCTTTCTTT
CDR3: CASRDGYTEAFF

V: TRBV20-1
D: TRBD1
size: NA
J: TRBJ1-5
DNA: TGCAGTGCTAGGGGGCTCGAACAGGGGGGACAGCCCCAGCATTTT
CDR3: CSARGLEQGGQPQHF

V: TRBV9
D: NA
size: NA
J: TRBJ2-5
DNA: TGTGCCAGCAGCGTCGACAGCCTAGGGGATCAAGAGACCCAGTACTTC
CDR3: CASSVDSLGDQETQYF

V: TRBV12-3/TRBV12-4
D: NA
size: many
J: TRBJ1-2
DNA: TGTGCCAGCAGTCCCCAGGGCCAATTTAATGGCTACACCTTC
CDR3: CASSPQGQFNGYTF

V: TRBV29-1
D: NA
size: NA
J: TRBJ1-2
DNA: TGCAGCGTTGAAAACGGAGCGTATGGCTACACCTTC
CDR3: CSVENGAYGYTF

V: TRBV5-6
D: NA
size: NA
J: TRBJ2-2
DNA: TGTGCCAGCCGTCAGGGGTCGGAGCTGTTTTTT
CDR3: CASRQGSELFF

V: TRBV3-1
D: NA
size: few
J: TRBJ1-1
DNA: TGTGCCAGCAGCCGACCGGGACGGGTTTTCTTT
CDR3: CASSRPGRVFF

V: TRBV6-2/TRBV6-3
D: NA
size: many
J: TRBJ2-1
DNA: TGTGCTTCGTGGACACACCGGAGTGAGCAGTTCTTC
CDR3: CASWTHRSEQFF

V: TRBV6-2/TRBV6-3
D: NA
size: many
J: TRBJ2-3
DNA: TGTGCCAGCAGTTACGGGGGCGGCCACACAGATACGCAGTATTTT
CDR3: CASSYGGGHTDTQYF

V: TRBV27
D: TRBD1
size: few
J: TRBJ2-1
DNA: TGTGCCAGCAGTTTTATAAGATTGACAGGGGGGTCCTACAATGAGCAGTTCTTC
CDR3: CASSFIRLTGGSYNEQFF

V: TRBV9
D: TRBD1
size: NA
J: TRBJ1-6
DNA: TGTGCCAGCAGCGTGGACGACGGGGACAGGGCTAATTCACCCCTCCACTTT
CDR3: CASSVDDGDRANSPLHF

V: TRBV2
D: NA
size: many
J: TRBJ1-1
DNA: TGTGCCAGCCAAAACGGTGAAGCTTTCTTT
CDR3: CASQNGEAFF

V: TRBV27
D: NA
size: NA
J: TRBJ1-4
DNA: TGTGCCAGCTCAAGAATTAATGAAAAACTGTTTTTT
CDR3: CASSRINEKLFF

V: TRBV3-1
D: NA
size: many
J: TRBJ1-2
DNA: TGTGCCAGCAGCACGGGAGGAGTAGCCACCTATGGCTACACCTTC
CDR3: CASSTGGVATYGYTF

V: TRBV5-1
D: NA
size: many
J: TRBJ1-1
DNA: TGCGCCAGCAGCCTTCGCAACATGAACACTGAAGCTTTCTTT
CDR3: CASSLRNMNTEAFF

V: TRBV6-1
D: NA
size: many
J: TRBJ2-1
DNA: TGTGCCAGCAGTGGCGGGGGTGGGGGCGACAATGAGCAGTTCTTC
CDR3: CASSGGGGGDNEQFF

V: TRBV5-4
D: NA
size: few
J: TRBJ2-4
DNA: TGTGCCAGCAGCGCGACCCACGTTGGGGACATTCAGTACTTC
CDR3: CASSATHVGDIQYF

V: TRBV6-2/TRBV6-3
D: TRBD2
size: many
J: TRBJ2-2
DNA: TGTGCCAGCAGTTCCCCCCGGGGAGGGAAGACCGGGGAGCTGTTTTTT
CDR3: CASSSPRGGKTGELFF

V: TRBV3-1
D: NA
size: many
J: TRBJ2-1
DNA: TGTGCCAGCAGCCAAGGAGGGAACCTCTACAATGAGCAGTTCTTC
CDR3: CASSQGGNLYNEQFF

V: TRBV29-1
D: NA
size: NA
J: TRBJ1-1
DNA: TGCAGCGGTCGTTCGGGGGCCAACACTGAAGCTTTCTTT
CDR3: CSGRSGANTEAFF

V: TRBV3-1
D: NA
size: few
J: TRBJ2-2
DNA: TGTGCCAGCAGCCACGGAGGGACCCCCGGGGCCGGGGAGCTGTTTTTT
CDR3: CASSHGGTPGAGELFF

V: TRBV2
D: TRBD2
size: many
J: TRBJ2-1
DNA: TGTGCCAGCAGGGAGCGGGGGGGCTCGGATGAGCAGTTCTTC
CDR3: CASRERGGSDEQFF

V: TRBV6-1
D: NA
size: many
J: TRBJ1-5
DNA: TGTGCCAGCAGCAAGCCAATTAACAGGGATACCGCCCTCAATCAGCCCCAGCATTTT
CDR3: CASSKPINRDTALNQPQHF

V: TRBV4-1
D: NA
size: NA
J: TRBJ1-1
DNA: TGCGCCAGCAGCCAACCCACTCGGAACACTGAAGCTTTCTTT
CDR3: CASSQPTRNTEAFF

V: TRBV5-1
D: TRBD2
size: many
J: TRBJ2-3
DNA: TGCGCCAGCAGCCCGGTCAGCGGGGGGGCTGCAGATACGCAGTATTTT
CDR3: CASSPVSGGAADTQYF

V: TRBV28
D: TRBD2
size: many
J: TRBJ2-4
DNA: TGTGCCAGCAGGGGTAGCGGGGGAGGGAACATTCAGTACTTC
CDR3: CASRGSGGGNIQYF

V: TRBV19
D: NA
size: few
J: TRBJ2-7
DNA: TGTGCCAGTAGTATAGGGCAGGTAGGCGAGCAGTACTTC
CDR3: CASSIGQVGEQYF

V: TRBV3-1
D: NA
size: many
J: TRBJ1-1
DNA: TGTGCCAGCAGCCAAGGACCGGGAGCAGCTTTCTTT
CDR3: CASSQGPGAAFF

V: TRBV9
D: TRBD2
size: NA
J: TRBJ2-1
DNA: TGTGCCAGCAGCGTAGGAGTCAGCGGGGGGCAGGATGAGCAGTTCTTC
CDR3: CASSVGVSGGQDEQFF

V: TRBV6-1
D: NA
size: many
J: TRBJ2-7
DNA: TGTGCCAGCAGGCCAGGGTTCTCCTACGAGCAGTACTTC
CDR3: CASRPGFSYEQYF

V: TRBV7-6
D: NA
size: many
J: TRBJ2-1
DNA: TGTGCCAGCAGCACCGCCGGGGCGTCCTACAATGAGCAGTTCTTC
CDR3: CASSTAGASYNEQFF

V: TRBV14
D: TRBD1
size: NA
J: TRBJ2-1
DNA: TGTGCCAGCAGCCCACTAAGGGGACAGGGTATCGATGAGCAGTTCTTC
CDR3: CASSPLRGQGIDEQFF

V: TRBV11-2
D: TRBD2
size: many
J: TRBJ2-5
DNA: TGTGCCAGCAGCTTAGCCCCCCGGGAGGTCCAGTACTTC
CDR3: CASSLAPREVQYF

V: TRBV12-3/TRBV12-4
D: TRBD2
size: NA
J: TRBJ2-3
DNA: TGTGCCAGCAGAGGCGGGGCGGGGGGGCCCGATACGCAGTATTTT
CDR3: CASRGGAGGPDTQYF

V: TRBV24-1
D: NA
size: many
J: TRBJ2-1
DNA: TGTGCCACCAGTGATTTAAACGAAGGGACTGATTACTACAATGAGCAGTTCTTC
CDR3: CATSDLNEGTDYYNEQFF

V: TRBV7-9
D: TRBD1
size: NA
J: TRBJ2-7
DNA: TGTGCCAGCAGCTTAGGGGACAGGGATGTAGTCGAGCAGTACTTC
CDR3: CASSLGDRDVVEQYF

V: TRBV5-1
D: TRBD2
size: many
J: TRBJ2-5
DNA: TGCGCCAGCAGCTTTTGGCCAGCGGGGCAGGAGACCCAGTACTTC
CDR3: CASSFWPAGQETQYF

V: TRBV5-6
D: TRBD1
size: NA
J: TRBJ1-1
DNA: TGTGCCAGCAGCTCCTCCGGGACAGTGAACACTGAAGCTTTCTTT
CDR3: CASSSSGTVNTEAFF

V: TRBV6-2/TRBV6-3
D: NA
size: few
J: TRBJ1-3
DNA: TGTGCCAGCAGTTACACCCCTCGCGGGGCATCTGGAAACACCATATATTTT
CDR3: CASSYTPRGASGNTIYF

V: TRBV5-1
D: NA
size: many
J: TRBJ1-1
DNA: TGTGCCAGCAGCTTGGCCAGTCAGACCCCTGAAGCTTTCTTT
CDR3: CASSLASQTPEAFF